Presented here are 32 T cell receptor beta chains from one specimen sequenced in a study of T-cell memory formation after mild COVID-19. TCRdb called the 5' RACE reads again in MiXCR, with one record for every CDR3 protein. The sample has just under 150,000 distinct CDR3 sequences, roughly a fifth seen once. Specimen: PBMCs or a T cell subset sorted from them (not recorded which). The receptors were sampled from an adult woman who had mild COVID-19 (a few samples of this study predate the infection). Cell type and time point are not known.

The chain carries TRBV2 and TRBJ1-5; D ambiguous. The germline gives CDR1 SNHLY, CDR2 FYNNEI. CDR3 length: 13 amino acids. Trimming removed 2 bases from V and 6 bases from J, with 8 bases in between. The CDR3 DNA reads TGTGCCAGCAGTGAATTGCCAGGTCAGCCCCAGCATTTT. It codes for CASSELPGQPQHF.

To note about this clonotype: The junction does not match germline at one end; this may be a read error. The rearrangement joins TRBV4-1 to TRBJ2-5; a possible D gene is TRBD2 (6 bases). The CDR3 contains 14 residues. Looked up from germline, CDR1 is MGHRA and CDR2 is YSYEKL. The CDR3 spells CASSQGGIQQTQYF. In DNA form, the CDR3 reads TGCGCCAGCAGCCAGGGCGGGATCCAACAGACCCAGTACTTC.

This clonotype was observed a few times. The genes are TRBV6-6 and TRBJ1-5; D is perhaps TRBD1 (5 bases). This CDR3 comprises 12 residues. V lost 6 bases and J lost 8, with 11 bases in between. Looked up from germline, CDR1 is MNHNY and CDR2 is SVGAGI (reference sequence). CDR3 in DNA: TGTGCCAGCAGCTCTTGGGGGGAGCCCCAGCATTTT. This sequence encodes CASSSWGEPQHF.

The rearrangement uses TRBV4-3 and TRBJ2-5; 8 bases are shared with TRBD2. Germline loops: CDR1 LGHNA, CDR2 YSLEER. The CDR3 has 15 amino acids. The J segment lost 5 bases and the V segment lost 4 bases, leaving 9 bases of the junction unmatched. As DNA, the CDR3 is TGCGCCAGCAGCCGATCGGGACTAGAAGGGGAGACCCAGTACTTC. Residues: CASSRSGLEGETQYF.

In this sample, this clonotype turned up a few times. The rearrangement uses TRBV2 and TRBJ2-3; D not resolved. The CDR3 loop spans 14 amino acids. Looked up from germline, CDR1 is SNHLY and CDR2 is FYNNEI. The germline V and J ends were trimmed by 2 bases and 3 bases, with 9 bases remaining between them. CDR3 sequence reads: CASSEYFGTDTQYF. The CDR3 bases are TGTGCCAGCAGTGAATACTTTGGGACAGATACGCAGTATTTT.

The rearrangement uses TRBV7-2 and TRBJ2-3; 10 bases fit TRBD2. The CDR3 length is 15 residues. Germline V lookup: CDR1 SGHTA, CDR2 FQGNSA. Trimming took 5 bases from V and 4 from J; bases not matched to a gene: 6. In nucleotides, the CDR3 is TGTGCCAGCAGCCCTAGCGGGAGCAAGGCAGATACGCAGTATTTT. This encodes CASSPSGSKADTQYF.

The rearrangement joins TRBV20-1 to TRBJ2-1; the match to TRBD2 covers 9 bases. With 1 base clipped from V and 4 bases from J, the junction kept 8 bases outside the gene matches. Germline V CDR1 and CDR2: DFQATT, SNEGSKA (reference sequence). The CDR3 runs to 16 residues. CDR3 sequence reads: CSARGGSGRGYNEQFF. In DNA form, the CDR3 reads TGCAGTGCTAGAGGTGGTAGCGGGAGAGGGTACAATGAGCAGTTCTTC.

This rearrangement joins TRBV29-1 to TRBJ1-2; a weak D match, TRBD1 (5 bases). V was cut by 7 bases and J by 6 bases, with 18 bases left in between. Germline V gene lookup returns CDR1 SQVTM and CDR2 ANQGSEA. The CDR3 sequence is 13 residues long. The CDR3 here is CSAGVGLGDGYTF. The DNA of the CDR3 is TGCAGCGCCGGCGTCGGCCTAGGGGATGGCTACACCTTC.

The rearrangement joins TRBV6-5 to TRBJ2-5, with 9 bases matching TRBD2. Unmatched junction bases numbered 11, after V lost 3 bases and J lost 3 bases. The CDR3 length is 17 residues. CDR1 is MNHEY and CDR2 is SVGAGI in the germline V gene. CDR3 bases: TGTGCCAGCAGTTATCGGAGGAGCGGGGGGAAAGAAGAGACCCAGTACTTC. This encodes CASSYRRSGGKEETQYF.

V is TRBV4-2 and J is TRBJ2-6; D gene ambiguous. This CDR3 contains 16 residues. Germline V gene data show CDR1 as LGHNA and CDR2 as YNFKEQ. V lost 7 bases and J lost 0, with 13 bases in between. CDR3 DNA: TGTGCCAGCACCATGTTTAGCCTCTCTGGGGCCAACGTCCTGACTTTC. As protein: CASTMFSLSGANVLTF.

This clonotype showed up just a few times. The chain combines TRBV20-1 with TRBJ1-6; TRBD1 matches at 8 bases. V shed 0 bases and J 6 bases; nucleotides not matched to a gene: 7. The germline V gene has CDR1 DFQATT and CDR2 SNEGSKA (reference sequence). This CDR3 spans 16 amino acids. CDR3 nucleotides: TGCAGTGCTAGAGATAACCGACAGGGGAGTAATTCACCCCTCCACTTT. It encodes CSARDNRQGSNSPLHF.

CDR3: CASSVAGGSSYNEQFF. In nucleotides, the CDR3 is TGTGCCAGCAGCGTAGCTGGCGGGAGCTCCTACAATGAGCAGTTCTTC. V usage is TRBV9 and J usage is TRBJ2-1, with TRBD2 matching over 7 bases. V lost 0 bases, J lost 0 bases, and 3 bases stayed unmatched. Germline CDR1 reads SGDLS; CDR2 reads YYNGEE. This CDR3 comprises 16 residues.

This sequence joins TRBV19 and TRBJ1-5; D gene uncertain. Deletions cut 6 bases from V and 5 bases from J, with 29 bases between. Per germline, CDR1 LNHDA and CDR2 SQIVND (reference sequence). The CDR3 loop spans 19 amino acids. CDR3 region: CASRIGLSWEGRGDQPQHF. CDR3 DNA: TGTGCCAGTAGGATCGGGCTGTCATGGGAGGGCCGGGGTGATCAGCCCCAGCATTTT.

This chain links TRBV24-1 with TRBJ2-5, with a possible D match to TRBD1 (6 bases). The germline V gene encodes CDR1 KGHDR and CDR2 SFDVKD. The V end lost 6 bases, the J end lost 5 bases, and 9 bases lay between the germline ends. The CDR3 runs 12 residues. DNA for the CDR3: TGTGCCACCAGTACAGGGACGGAGACCCAGTACTTC. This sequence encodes CATSTGTETQYF.

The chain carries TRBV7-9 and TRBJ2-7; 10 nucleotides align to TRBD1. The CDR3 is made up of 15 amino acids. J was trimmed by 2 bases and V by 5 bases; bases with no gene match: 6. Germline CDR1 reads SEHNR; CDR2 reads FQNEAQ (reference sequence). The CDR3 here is CASSRGQGNAYEQYF. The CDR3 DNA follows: TGTGCCAGCAGCCGGGGACAGGGGAATGCCTACGAGCAGTACTTC.

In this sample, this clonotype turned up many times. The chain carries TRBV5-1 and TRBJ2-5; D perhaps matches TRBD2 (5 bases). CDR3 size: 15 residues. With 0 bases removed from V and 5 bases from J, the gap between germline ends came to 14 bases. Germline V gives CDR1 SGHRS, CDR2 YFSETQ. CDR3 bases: TGCGCCAGCAGCTTGGAAGGACCGGGGTGGGAGACCCAGTACTTC. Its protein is CASSLEGPGWETQYF.

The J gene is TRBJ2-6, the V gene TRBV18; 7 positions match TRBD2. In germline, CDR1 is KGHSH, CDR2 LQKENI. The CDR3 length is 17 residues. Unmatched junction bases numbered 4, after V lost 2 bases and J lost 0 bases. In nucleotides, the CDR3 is TGTGCCAGCTCACCAACGGGAGGAGGCTCTGGGGCCAACGTCCTGACTTTC. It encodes CASSPTGGGSGANVLTF. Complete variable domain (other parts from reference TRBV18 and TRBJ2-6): NAGVMQNPRHLVRRRGQEARLRCSPMKGHSHVYWYRQLPEEGLKFMVYLQKENIIDESGMPKERFSAEFPKEGPSILRIQQVVRGDSAAYFCASSPTGGGSGANVLTFGAGSRLTVL.

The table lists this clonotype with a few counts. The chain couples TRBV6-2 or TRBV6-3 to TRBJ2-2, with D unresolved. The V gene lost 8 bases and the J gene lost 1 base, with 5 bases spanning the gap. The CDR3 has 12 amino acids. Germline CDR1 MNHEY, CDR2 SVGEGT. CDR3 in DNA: TGTGCCAGCGAGGTGAACACCGGGGAGCTGTTTTTT. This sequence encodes CASEVNTGELFF.

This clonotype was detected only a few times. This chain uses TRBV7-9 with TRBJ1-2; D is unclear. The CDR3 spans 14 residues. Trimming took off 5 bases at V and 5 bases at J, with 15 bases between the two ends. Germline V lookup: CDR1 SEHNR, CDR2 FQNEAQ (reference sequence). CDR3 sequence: CASSAGSKLYGYTF. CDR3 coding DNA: TGTGCCAGCAGCGCCGGGAGCAAACTATATGGCTACACCTTC.

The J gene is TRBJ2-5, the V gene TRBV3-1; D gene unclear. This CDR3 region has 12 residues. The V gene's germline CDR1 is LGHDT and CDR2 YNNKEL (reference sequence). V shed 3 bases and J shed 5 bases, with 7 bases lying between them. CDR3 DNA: TGTGCCAGCAGCCAGAGCCCCGAGACCCAGTACTTC. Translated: CASSQSPETQYF.

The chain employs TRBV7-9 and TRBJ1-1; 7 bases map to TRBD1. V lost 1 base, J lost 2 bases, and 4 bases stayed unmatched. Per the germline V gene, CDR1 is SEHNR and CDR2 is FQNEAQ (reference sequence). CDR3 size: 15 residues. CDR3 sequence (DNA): TGTGCCAGCAGCTTAGGAGGAGGGGGCAACACTGAAGCTTTCTTT. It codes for CASSLGGGGNTEAFF.

The CDR3 DNA reads TGTGCCAGCAGCCAAGAAACCGGGACAGGCCTTCGTGAAGCTTTCTTT. Translating it yields CASSQETGTGLREAFF. The gene calls are TRBV3-1 and TRBJ1-1; TRBD1 matches 8 bases. Per germline, CDR1 LGHDT and CDR2 YNNKEL (reference sequence). The junction had 10 bases not matched to a gene; V was cut back by 0 bases and J by 7 bases. The CDR3 is 16 amino acids.

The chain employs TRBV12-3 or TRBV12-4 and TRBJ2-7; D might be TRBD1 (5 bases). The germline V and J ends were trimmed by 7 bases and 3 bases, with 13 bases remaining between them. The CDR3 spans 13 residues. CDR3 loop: CASKAGRHYEQYF. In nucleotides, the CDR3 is TGTGCCAGCAAGGCAGGGCGTCACTACGAGCAGTACTTC.

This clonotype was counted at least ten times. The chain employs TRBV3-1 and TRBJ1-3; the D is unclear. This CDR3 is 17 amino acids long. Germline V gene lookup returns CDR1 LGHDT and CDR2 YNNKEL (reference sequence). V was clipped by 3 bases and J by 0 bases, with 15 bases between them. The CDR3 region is CASSHDATAASGNTIYF. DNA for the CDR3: TGTGCCAGCAGCCACGATGCCACAGCAGCCTCTGGAAACACCATATATTTT.

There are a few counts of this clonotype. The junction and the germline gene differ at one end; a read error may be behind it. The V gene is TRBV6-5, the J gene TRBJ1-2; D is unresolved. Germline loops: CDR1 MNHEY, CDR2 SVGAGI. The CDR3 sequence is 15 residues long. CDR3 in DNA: TGTGCCAGCAGTGACTCCTCCCCGGGGAACTATGGCTACACCTTC. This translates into CASSDSSPGNYGYTF.

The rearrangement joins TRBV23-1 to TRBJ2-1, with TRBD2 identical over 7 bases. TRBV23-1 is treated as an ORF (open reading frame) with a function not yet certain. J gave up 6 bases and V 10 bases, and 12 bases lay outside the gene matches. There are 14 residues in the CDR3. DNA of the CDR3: TGCGCCATCCTGGGGAGACTAGCCCCCAATGAGCAGTTCTTC. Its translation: CAILGRLAPNEQFF.

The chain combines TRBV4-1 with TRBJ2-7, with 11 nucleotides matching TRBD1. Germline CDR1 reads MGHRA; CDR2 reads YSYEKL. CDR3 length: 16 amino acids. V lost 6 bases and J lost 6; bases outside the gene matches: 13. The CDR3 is CASRGIKPGQGVEQYF. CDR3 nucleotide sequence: TGCGCCAGCAGAGGTATTAAACCGGGACAGGGGGTCGAGCAGTACTTC.

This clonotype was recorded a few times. CDR3 sequence reads: CASSLGTGADRADTQYF. DNA of the CDR3: TGTGCCAGCAGCTTAGGGACGGGGGCTGACCGGGCAGATACGCAGTATTTT. The chain carries TRBV7-9 and TRBJ2-3, with D perhaps being TRBD1 or TRBD2 (6 bases each). The V end was cut by 1 base, the J end by 4 bases, with 18 bases between. There are 17 residues in the CDR3. In germline, CDR1 is SEHNR, CDR2 FQNEAQ (reference sequence).

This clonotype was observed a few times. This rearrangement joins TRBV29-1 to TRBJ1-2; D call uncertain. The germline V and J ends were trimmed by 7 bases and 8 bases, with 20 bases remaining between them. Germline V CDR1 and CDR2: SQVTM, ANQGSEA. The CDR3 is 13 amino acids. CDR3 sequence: CSGQEGGSQGYTF. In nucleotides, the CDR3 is TGCAGCGGGCAGGAGGGTGGTTCGCAAGGCTACACCTTC.

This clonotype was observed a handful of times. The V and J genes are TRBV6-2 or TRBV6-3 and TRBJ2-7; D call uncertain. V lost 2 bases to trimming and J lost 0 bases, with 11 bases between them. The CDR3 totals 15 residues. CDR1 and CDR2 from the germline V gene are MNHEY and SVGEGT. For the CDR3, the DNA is TGTGCCAGCAGTTACGCAGCTTCGGGCTCCTACGAGCAGTACTTC. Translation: CASSYAASGSYEQYF.

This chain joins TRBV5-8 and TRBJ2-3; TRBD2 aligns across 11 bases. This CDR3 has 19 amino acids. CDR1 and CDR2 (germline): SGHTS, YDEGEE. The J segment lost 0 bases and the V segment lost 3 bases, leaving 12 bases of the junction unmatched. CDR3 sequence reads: CASSSSQIAGGWSTDTQYF. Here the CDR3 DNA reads TGTGCCAGCAGCTCCTCTCAGATAGCGGGAGGGTGGAGCACAGATACGCAGTATTTT.

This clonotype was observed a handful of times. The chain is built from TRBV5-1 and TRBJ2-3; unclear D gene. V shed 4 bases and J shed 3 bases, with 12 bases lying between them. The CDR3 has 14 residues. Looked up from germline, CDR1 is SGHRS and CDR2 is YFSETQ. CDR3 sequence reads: CASSPDSYTDTQYF. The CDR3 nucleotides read TGCGCCAGCAGCCCCGACTCATATACAGATACGCAGTATTTT.